The 27 T cell receptor beta chains below all came from one sample that was sequenced in a study of T cell repertoires in cytomegalovirus infection. TCRdb re-analysed the reads in MiXCR, keeping a single row per CDR3 protein. The sample records approximately 300,000 distinct CDR3 sequences, approximately 25% being singletons. Their antigen targets remain unknown. Here the sequenced sample was cultured PBMCs, taken from culture after CMV antigen stimulation. These receptors all stem from a human donor in good health (CMV status not recorded). Some clones in this sample may be carry-over from other donors' samples.

Worth noting for this clonotype: The junction does not match germline at one end; this may be a read error. The CDR3 loop reads CASILPPQGVNTEAFF. The DNA for the CDR3 is TGTGCCAGCATCTTACCACCCCAGGGGGTAAACACTGAAGCTTTCTTT. The chain combines TRBV7-8 with TRBJ1-1; TRBD1 aligns across 7 bases. The CDR3 loop spans 16 amino acids. Germline V gene lookup returns CDR1 SGHVS and CDR2 FQNEAQ.

The V and J genes are TRBV5-1 and TRBJ2-3, with 7 bases matching TRBD1. The CDR3 sequence is 17 residues long. The germline CDR1 and CDR2 sequences are SGHRS and YFSETQ. The J segment lost 4 bases and the V segment lost 4 bases, leaving 15 bases of the junction unmatched. CDR3 sequence reads: CASSTQGGSRVADTQYF. CDR3 coding DNA: TGCGCCAGCAGCACCCAAGGGGGCTCGAGGGTGGCAGATACGCAGTATTTT. Together with reference TRBV5-1 and TRBJ2-3, the CDR3 gives the full variable domain: KAGVTQTPRYLIKTRGQQVTLSCSPISGHRSVSWYQQTPGQGLQFLFEYFSETQRNKGNFPGRFSGRQFSNSRSEMNVSTLELGDSALYLCASSTQGGSRVADTQYFGPGTRLTVL.

This clonotype was seen only a few times. The chain links TRBV29-1 to TRBJ2-3, with D unresolved. Germline CDR1 and CDR2: SQVTM and ANQGSEA. This CDR3 is 12 amino acids long. V was pared by 5 bases and J by 0 bases, with 6 bases between. Here the CDR3 DNA reads TGCAGCGTTAGACTGAGCACAGATACGCAGTATTTT. Its translation: CSVRLSTDTQYF.

This clonotype was seen more than once but under ten times. At one end, the junction sequence differs from germline, possibly due to a read error. The genes are TRBV29-1 and TRBJ2-7, with 10 bases aligning to TRBD1. CDR1 and CDR2 from the germline V gene are SQVTM and ANQGSEA. The CDR3 consists of 12 residues. For the CDR3, the DNA is TGCAGCGTTGACGGGACAGGGGTTGCACGGGACTTC. Its protein product is CSVDGTGVARDF.

V gene TRBV7-2 combines with J gene TRBJ2-3; the match to TRBD2 covers 7 bases. Per germline, CDR1 SGHTA and CDR2 FQGNSA. V lost 2 bases, J lost 0 bases, and 8 bases stayed unmatched. CDR3 length: 17 amino acids. CDR3 in amino acids: CASSLNGGRTSTDTQYF. The CDR3 DNA reads as TGTGCCAGCAGCTTAAATGGCGGGAGAACTAGCACAGATACGCAGTATTTT.

The rearrangement uses TRBV7-2 and TRBJ1-1; TRBD1 is a possible D gene (6 bases). Germline-derived CDR1 and CDR2 are SGHTA and FQGNSA. V lost 0 bases, J lost 3 bases, and 11 bases lay in between. The CDR3 is made up of 15 amino acids. This CDR3 reads CASSLAGGPDTEAFF. DNA for the CDR3: TGTGCCAGCAGCTTAGCGGGGGGGCCGGACACTGAAGCTTTCTTT.

The table lists this clonotype with many counts. The chain employs TRBV12-3 or TRBV12-4 and TRBJ2-2, with TRBD2 matching over 9 bases. The CDR3 is 16 amino acids. V was clipped by 6 bases and J by 3 bases; unmatched bases: 8. CDR3 in amino acids: CASSPRTSAHTGELFF. The CDR3 DNA reads TGTGCCAGCAGCCCCAGGACTAGCGCCCACACCGGGGAGCTGTTTTTT.

The rearrangement links TRBV7-2 to TRBJ2-1; 9 bases are a match to TRBD2. V gave up 6 bases and J gave up 0 bases; unmatched junction bases: 15. The germline V gene encodes CDR1 SGHTA and CDR2 FQGNSA. The CDR3 runs to 19 residues. The CDR3 DNA follows: TGTGCCAGCAGAGAAAGGGTGACTAGCGGTTATAGCTCCTACAATGAGCAGTTCTTC. This gives the protein CASRERVTSGYSSYNEQFF.

The chain uses TRBV6-5 and TRBJ2-5; a weak D match, TRBD2 (6 bases). V was trimmed by 4 bases and J by 4 bases, leaving 16 bases between them. The germline V gene has CDR1 MNHEY and CDR2 SVGAGI. The CDR3 sequence is 15 residues long. The DNA for the CDR3 is TGTGCCAGCAGTTCCCCGGCCCGGAGGGGAGAGACCCAGTACTTC. Translated, it gives CASSSPARRGETQYF.

This clonotype appeared a few times. V and J are TRBV5-1 and TRBJ2-5, with D possibly being TRBD1 (6 bases). The CDR3 runs 14 residues. Looked up from germline, CDR1 is SGHRS and CDR2 is YFSETQ. V was clipped by 4 bases and J by 5 bases, with 15 bases between them. The CDR3 sequence is CASSTDRSRETQYF. The CDR3 nucleotides are TGCGCCAGCAGCACCGACAGGTCCCGGGAGACCCAGTACTTC.

V gene TRBV7-2 combines with J gene TRBJ1-2, with 9 bases lining up with TRBD1. Per germline, CDR1 SGHTA and CDR2 FQGNSA. Trimming cost V 3 bases and J 7 bases; bases outside gene matches: 6. This CDR3 has 14 amino acids. The CDR3 loop is CASSFEDRGSGYTF. The CDR3 nucleotides are TGTGCCAGCAGCTTCGAAGACAGGGGGAGTGGCTACACCTTC.

The chain is built from TRBV29-1 and TRBJ1-1; D uncertain. V lost 6 bases and J lost 10, with 21 bases in between. Germline V gene sequence: CDR1 SQVTM, CDR2 ANQGSEA. The CDR3 contains 13 residues. CDR3 in DNA: TGCAGCGTGAACACTCCGGGGTCAAGAGGAGCTTTCTTT. It specifies CSVNTPGSRGAFF.

This clonotype is a singleton in its sample. In DNA form, the CDR3 reads TGTGCCAGCAGCTTGGGTCTTAGGGGTGACGAGCAGTTCTTC. This gives the protein CASSLGLRGDEQFF. The chain is built from TRBV5-6 and TRBJ2-1, with TRBD1 as a possible D gene (5 bases). CDR1 is SGHDT and CDR2 is YYEEEE in the germline V gene. The CDR3 has 14 residues. V was trimmed by 0 bases and J by 10 bases, leaving 14 bases between them.

This clonotype was seen a handful of times. The chain recombines TRBV5-1 with TRBJ2-2, with D perhaps TRBD1 (6 bases). The CDR3 contains 15 residues. V was trimmed by 1 base and J by 3 bases, leaving 10 bases between them. The V gene's germline CDR1 is SGHRS and CDR2 YFSETQ. The CDR3 is CASSLKAGDTGELFF. The CDR3 DNA reads as TGCGCCAGCAGCTTGAAGGCAGGGGACACCGGGGAGCTGTTTTTT.

The chain combines TRBV20-1 with TRBJ2-4, with TRBD2 matching over 9 bases. Germline loops: CDR1 DFQATT, CDR2 SNEGSKA (reference sequence). The CDR3 extends over 14 amino acids. V shed 8 bases and J 3 bases; nucleotides not matched to a gene: 8. CDR3 coding DNA: TGCAGTTCGATTAGCGGGAGAAACAAAAACATTCAGTACTTC. The encoded protein is CSSISGRNKNIQYF.

To note about this clonotype: This may come from a read error, since a much larger clone is one base off. The rearrangement uses TRBV6-6 and TRBJ2-1, with 14 positions matching TRBD2. This CDR3 spans 15 amino acids. Germline values: CDR1 MNHNY, CDR2 SVGAGI (reference sequence). The trim removed 5 bases at V and 7 bases at J, leaving 4 bases unmatched. The CDR3 loop reads CASSDGTSGRNEQFF. CDR3 DNA: TGTGCCAGCAGTGACGGGACTAGCGGGAGAAATGAGCAGTTCTTC.

The chain links TRBV7-9 to TRBJ2-2; D remains unclear. The CDR3 contains 12 residues. In germline, CDR1 is SEHNR, CDR2 FQNEAQ (reference sequence). The ends were cut back, 5 bases at V and 6 bases at J, with 7 bases in the middle. CDR3 residues: CASSVSAGELFF. CDR3 bases: TGTGCCAGCAGCGTCAGCGCCGGGGAGCTGTTTTTT.

CDR3 nucleotide sequence: TGTGCCAGCAGCGTCCCGGACAGGGGGCTGGGGGGGACCCAGTACTTC. Encoded protein: CASSVPDRGLGGTQYF. The chain has TRBV12-3 or TRBV12-4 and TRBJ2-5; 11 bases fit TRBD1. The CDR3 is made up of 16 amino acids. Losses at the gene ends were 6 bases for V and 7 bases for J; bases not matched to a gene: 13.

In its sample, this clonotype was seen many times. This chain joins TRBV7-2 and TRBJ1-5; 7 bases are shared with TRBD1. V gave up 5 bases and J gave up 4 bases; unmatched junction bases: 8. Germline V lookup: CDR1 SGHTA, CDR2 FQGNSA. The CDR3 extends over 15 amino acids. CDR3 sequence (DNA): TGTGCCAGCAGCCAATCGGGACAGCCTAATCAGCCCCAGCATTTT. It yields the protein CASSQSGQPNQPQHF.

In this sample, this clonotype turned up a few times. The chain's CDR3 is CASSQVSLTDTQYF. The CDR3 DNA reads as TGTGCCAGCAGCCAAGTCAGCCTCACAGATACGCAGTATTTT. The V gene is TRBV28, the J gene TRBJ2-3; D call uncertain. The germline gives CDR1 MDHEN, CDR2 SYDVKM. The CDR3 loop spans 14 amino acids. Trimming removed 6 bases from V and 2 bases from J, with 12 bases in between.

This chain connects TRBV19 to TRBJ2-5; D is uncertain. Trimming left V 6 bases short and J 2 bases short, with 13 bases between. The germline CDR1 and CDR2 sequences are LNHDA and SQIVND (reference sequence). The CDR3 length is 14 residues. The CDR3: CASRKPGGQETQYF. DNA of the CDR3: TGTGCCAGTAGGAAGCCAGGCGGACAAGAGACCCAGTACTTC.

This clonotype was seen repeatedly, ten times or more. The chain employs TRBV7-2 and TRBJ1-2; 7 bases fit TRBD1. From germline, CDR1 is SGHTA and CDR2 FQGNSA. This CDR3 is built from 13 residues. The V segment lost 5 bases and the J segment 4 bases; nucleotides outside the gene matches: 4. The CDR3 protein is CASSPGDSYGYTF. The DNA for the CDR3 is TGTGCCAGCAGCCCGGGGGACAGCTATGGCTACACCTTC. Looking up the rest from reference TRBV7-2 and TRBJ1-2 gives the full variable domain: GAGVSQSPSNKVTEKGKDVELRCDPISGHTALYWYRQSLGQGLEFLIYFQGNSAPDKSGLPSDRFSAERTGGSVSTLTIQRTQQEDSAVYLCASSPGDSYGYTFGSGTRLTVV.

V gene TRBV12-3 or TRBV12-4 combines with J gene TRBJ2-5; 12 bases are a match to TRBD2. CDR3 length: 19 residues. With V trimmed by 3 bases and J by 2 bases, 13 bases remained unmatched. DNA for the CDR3: TGTGCCAGCAGTTTTTGGGATAGACTAGCGGGAGTGGTACAAGAGACCCAGTACTTC. Amino acid sequence: CASSFWDRLAGVVQETQYF.

This clonotype was counted ten times or more. J is TRBJ1-2 and V is TRBV7-6, with D uncertain. CDR1 and CDR2 from the germline V gene are SGHVS and FNYEAQ. V was clipped by 1 base and J by 8 bases, with 17 bases between them. The CDR3 contains 15 residues. CDR3 protein: CASSLESRPHTGYTF. Here the CDR3 DNA reads TGTGCCAGCAGCTTAGAATCTCGACCGCATACCGGCTACACCTTC.

The rearrangement uses TRBV29-1 and TRBJ2-3; maybe TRBD2 (6 bases). V was pared by 7 bases and J by 4 bases, with 18 bases between. The CDR3 is 14 amino acids. Germline V gene sequence: CDR1 SQVTM, CDR2 ANQGSEA. CDR3 DNA sequence: TGCAGCGCTTCTAGCGAGAGGGTGGCAGATACGCAGTATTTT. This sequence encodes CSASSERVADTQYF.

This clonotype was recorded many times. CDR3: CASSSLNLNTEAFF. The CDR3 DNA is TGTGCCAGCAGCTCGTTAAATTTGAACACTGAAGCTTTCTTT. The V and J genes are TRBV7-2 and TRBJ1-1; D gene unclear. Germline CDR1 is SGHTA and CDR2 is FQGNSA. The V gene lost 4 bases and the J gene lost 0 bases, with 9 bases spanning the gap. This CDR3 spans 14 amino acids.

This clonotype was counted between two and nine times. The J gene is TRBJ2-2, the V gene TRBV20-1; D possibly corresponds to TRBD2 (5 bases). CDR3 length: 16 residues. Trimming took off 0 bases at V and 7 bases at J, with 18 bases between the two ends. CDR1 and CDR2 (germline): DFQATT, SNEGSKA (reference sequence). CDR3 DNA sequence: TGCAGTGCTAGAGATTCCGCTAGCTTCGGTAACGGGGAGCTGTTTTTT. Amino acids: CSARDSASFGNGELFF.